The 27 T cell receptor beta chains below all came from one sample that was sequenced in a study of cytomegalovirus exposure and HLA in healthy donors. This PCR relied on a set of 60 Vbeta primers and 13 Jbeta primers. Profiling relied on immunoSEQ multiplex PCR, and the TCRdb table lists in-frame clones only, not all of them. Among around 61,000 clones, 60% to 70% were seen once, and the ten largest hold 17%. The sequencing input was PBMCs. Receptor source: a man aged 35-49 years in good health and CMV-seropositive.

V gene TRBV30 combines with J gene TRBJ1-4; D is unresolved. With 2 bases removed from V and 8 bases from J, the gap between germline ends came to 15 bases. The CDR3 runs 14 residues. Germline V gene lookup returns CDR1 GTSNPN and CDR2 SVGIG (reference sequence). CDR3 nucleotides: TGTGCCTGGAGTTCTAATCGGCTAGGAGAAAAACTGTTTTTT. As protein: CAWSSNRLGEKLFF.

The chain employs TRBV27 and TRBJ2-1; 13 nucleotides agree with TRBD2. V gave up 5 bases and J gave up 6 bases; unmatched junction bases: 4. The CDR3 is 15 residues long. CDR1 and CDR2 (germline): MNHEY, SMNVEV (reference sequence). CDR3 nucleotide sequence: TGTGCCAGCAGTCCCGGGACTAGCGGGATCAATGAGCAGTTCTTC. Its translation is CASSPGTSGINEQFF.

This rearrangement joins TRBV6-1 to TRBJ2-1, with 7 bases lining up with TRBD2. The CDR3 is 17 amino acids. Looked up from germline, CDR1 is MNHNS and CDR2 is SASEGT. Unmatched junction bases numbered 11, after V lost 2 bases and J lost 4 bases. The CDR3 is CASSELFREEAYNEQFF. CDR3 nucleotide sequence: TGTGCCAGCAGTGAACTTTTCCGGGAGGAGGCTTACAATGAGCAGTTCTTC.

This chain joins TRBV30 and TRBJ1-1, with a tentative D call TRBD1 (5 bases). The germline V gene encodes CDR1 GTSNPN and CDR2 SVGIG (reference sequence). V lost 4 bases, J lost 0 bases, and 9 bases lay in between. The CDR3 covers 13 residues. The CDR3 here is CAWNRGMNTEAFF. The CDR3 DNA follows: TGTGCCTGGAACCGGGGGATGAACACTGAAGCTTTCTTT. Together with reference TRBV30 and TRBJ1-1, the CDR3 gives the full variable domain: SQTIHQWPATLVQPVGSPLSLECTVEGTSNPNLYWYRQAAGRGLQLLFYSVGIGQISSEVPQNLSASRPQDRQFILSSKKLLLSDSGFYLCAWNRGMNTEAFFGQGTRLTVV.

V and J are TRBV19 and TRBJ2-2, with D possibly matching TRBD2 (6 bases). Germline V gene data show CDR1 as LNHDA and CDR2 as SQIVND (reference sequence). Trimming removed 3 bases from V and 8 bases from J, with 16 bases in between. The CDR3 contains 15 residues. This CDR3 reads CASSMEGSVAGELFF. The CDR3 nucleotides read TGTGCCAGTAGTATGGAGGGATCTGTGGCGGGGGAGCTGTTTTTT.

The rearrangement uses TRBV11-2 and TRBJ2-3, with D possibly TRBD2 on 7 matching bases. The V end lost 5 bases, the J end lost 6 bases, and 21 bases lay between the germline ends. The CDR3 totals 16 residues. Germline values: CDR1 SGHAT, CDR2 FQNNGV. CDR3 sequence: CASSKAVRGPYDTQYF. CDR3 nucleotides: TGTGCCAGCAGCAAAGCTGTGCGGGGGCCGTATGATACGCAGTATTTT.

The chain recombines TRBV6-1 with TRBJ1-5; D is undetermined. CDR3 length: 15 amino acids. V dropped 1 base and J dropped 4 bases, with 11 bases sitting between them. The germline V gene encodes CDR1 MNHNS and CDR2 SASEGT. The CDR3 DNA sequence: TGTGCCAGCAGTGAAGTCTGGGCAATTAATCAGCCCCAGCATTTT. This gives the protein CASSEVWAINQPQHF.

This chain joins TRBV4-3 and TRBJ1-6; the match to TRBD1 covers 7 bases. Germline CDR1 is LGHNA and CDR2 is YSLEER. V shed 3 bases, J shed 6 bases, and the junction held 5 bases outside the gene matches. The CDR3 contains 15 residues. CDR3 in amino acids: CASSHRDRVNSPLHF. For the CDR3, the DNA is TGCGCCAGCAGCCACCGAGACAGGGTTAATTCACCCCTCCACTTT.

This clone has more than one count but fewer than ten. CDR3 sequence reads: CASRPPTGTWYGYTF. The CDR3 DNA reads as TGTGCCAGCAGGCCCCCGACAGGGACGTGGTATGGCTACACCTTC. The J gene is TRBJ1-2, the V gene TRBV6-6; the match to TRBD1 covers 7 bases. The V gene's germline CDR1 is MNHNY and CDR2 SVGAGI (reference sequence). The CDR3 loop spans 15 amino acids. The V and J ends lost 6 bases and 5 bases, in that order; junction bases with no gene match: 12.

This chain links TRBV14 with TRBJ1-1; 10 positions agree with TRBD1. Per germline, CDR1 SGHDN and CDR2 FVKESK. This CDR3 has 15 amino acids. J gave up 11 bases and V 1 base, and 10 bases lay outside the gene matches. The CDR3 sequence: CASSQGGTGVLGAFF. DNA for the CDR3: TGTGCCAGCAGCCAAGGCGGGACAGGGGTTCTCGGGGCTTTCTTT.

This clone was seen a handful of times. DNA of the CDR3: TGTGCCATCAGTGCCCCGGACAGGGTAGGAAAAGAGCAGTACTTC. Its protein is CAISAPDRVGKEQYF. The chain employs TRBV10-3 and TRBJ2-7, with 8 bases lining up with TRBD1. Trimming at V came to 4 bases and at J to 7 bases, leaving 12 bases not matched to a gene. Germline V gives CDR1 ENHRY, CDR2 SYGVKD. This CDR3 region has 15 residues.

The rearrangement links TRBV19 to TRBJ1-5, with 9 bases fitting TRBD1. Trimming removed 5 bases from V and 7 bases from J; junction bases left unmatched: 15. Germline CDR1 is LNHDA and CDR2 is SQIVND (reference sequence). The CDR3 sequence is 17 residues long. The CDR3 reads CASSPQVRDRAWQPQHF. The DNA of the CDR3 is TGTGCCAGTAGTCCCCAAGTGCGGGACAGGGCATGGCAGCCCCAGCATTTT.

This rearrangement joins TRBV9 to TRBJ2-1, with D perhaps matching TRBD1 (7 bases). CDR3 length: 15 residues. In germline, CDR1 is SGDLS, CDR2 YYNGEE. V shed 4 bases and J shed 4 bases, with 15 bases lying between them. The CDR3 DNA is TGTGCCAGCAGCCCACGGGACAGCGGGTACAATGAGCAGTTCTTC. Translation: CASSPRDSGYNEQFF.

The chain uses TRBV19 and TRBJ2-1; perhaps TRBD1 as D (6 bases). Germline V lookup: CDR1 LNHDA, CDR2 SQIVND (reference sequence). V was pared by 7 bases and J by 7 bases, with 14 bases between. The CDR3 is made up of 13 amino acids. The CDR3 loop reads CASKVGARNEQFF. CDR3 nucleotide sequence: TGTGCCAGTAAGGTGGGGGCGCGGAATGAGCAGTTCTTC.

This clone was counted once. The rearrangement joins TRBV2 to TRBJ2-7, with 8 bases that match TRBD1. CDR1 SNHLY and CDR2 FYNNEI come from the germline V gene. The CDR3 consists of 15 residues. V shed 6 bases and J 4 bases; nucleotides not matched to a gene: 11. The CDR3 DNA sequence: TGTGCCAGCAGACTAGACAGGGGAGGTCTATACGAGCAGTACTTC. It is translated as CASRLDRGGLYEQYF. Based on the CDR3 plus reference TRBV2 and TRBJ2-7, the full variable domain is EPEVTQTPSHQVTQMGQEVILRCVPISNHLYFYWYRQILGQKVEFLVSFYNNEISEKSEIFDDQFSVERPDGSNFTLKIRSTKLEDSAMYFCASRLDRGGLYEQYFGPGTRLTVT.

The chain has TRBV5-5 and TRBJ2-3; 9 bases fit TRBD2. Per germline, CDR1 SGHKS and CDR2 YYEKEE (reference sequence). The ends lost 4 bases at V and 0 bases at J; junction bases unmatched: 0. CDR3 length equals 14 residues. In DNA, the CDR3 is TGTGCCAGCAGCAGCGGGGGGAGCACAGATACGCAGTATTTT. Translation gives CASSSGGSTDTQYF.

This clone showed up just a few times. Other DNA sequences in the same sample also yield this CDR3. The chain joins TRBV10-3 to TRBJ1-1, with 7 bases fitting TRBD1. V trimming: 4 bases; J trimming: 1 base; junction bases outside the gene matches: 0. Per the germline V gene, CDR1 is ENHRY and CDR2 is SYGVKD. The CDR3 contains 13 residues. CDR3: CAISGDRNTEAFF. For the CDR3, the DNA is TGTGCCATCAGTGGGGACAGGAACACTGAAGCTTTCTTT.

The V and J genes are TRBV4-2 and TRBJ1-1, with TRBD1 identical over 7 bases. This CDR3 region has 16 residues. V shed 5 bases, J shed 0 bases, and the junction held 9 bases outside the gene matches. Germline V gives CDR1 LGHNA, CDR2 YNFKEQ. Here the CDR3 DNA reads TGTGCCAGCAGCGCAGGGCTGCAGGGGGTGAACACTGAAGCTTTCTTT. It specifies CASSAGLQGVNTEAFF.

On this clone: Other DNA sequences in this sample translate to the same CDR3. The chain joins TRBV6-5 to TRBJ1-5; TRBD1 aligns across 8 bases. This CDR3 has 14 amino acids. The junction had 7 bases not matched to a gene; V was cut back by 5 bases and J by 7 bases. Per the germline V gene, CDR1 is MNHEY and CDR2 is SVGAGI. The CDR3 reads CASSGGQGRQPQHF. The DNA of the CDR3 is TGTGCCAGCAGTGGCGGACAGGGAAGGCAGCCCCAGCATTTT.

Many counts were recorded for this clone. This chain uses TRBV6-1 with TRBJ1-2; D is possibly TRBD1 (5 bases). The CDR3 contains 14 residues. The ends were cut back, 5 bases at V and 2 bases at J, with 12 bases in the middle. Germline V CDR1 and CDR2: MNHNS, SASEGT. CDR3 amino acids: CASSIGAENYGYTF. The CDR3 bases are TGTGCCAGCAGTATTGGGGCAGAGAACTATGGCTACACCTTC.

The chain combines TRBV5-1 with TRBJ1-1; no firm D call. Germline V gene sequence: CDR1 SGHRS, CDR2 YFSETQ. This CDR3 has 11 residues. Between the trimmed V and J ends, which lost 3 bases and 8 bases, there was a span of 8 bases. CDR3 DNA: TGCGCCAGCAGCTCCGAGGCCGAAGCTTTCTTT. Amino acids: CASSSEAEAFF.

CDR3 sequence: CASSSRGGYTGELFF. The CDR3 DNA is TGTGCCAGCAGCTCGCGGGGGGGCTACACCGGGGAGCTGTTTTTT. The V and J genes are TRBV7-8 and TRBJ2-2, with TRBD2 identical over 9 bases. Losses at the gene ends were 4 bases for V and 3 bases for J; bases not matched to a gene: 3. There are 15 residues in the CDR3. CDR1 and CDR2 (germline): SGHVS, FQNEAQ.

The CDR3 is CASSPGLAGALTDTQYF. In DNA, the CDR3 is TGTGCCAGCAGCCCGGGCCTAGCGGGGGCCCTCACAGATACGCAGTATTTT. This chain uses TRBV9 with TRBJ2-3, with TRBD2 matching over 10 bases. The CDR3 length is 17 residues. Germline V lookup: CDR1 SGDLS, CDR2 YYNGEE. The V gene end was trimmed by 4 bases and the J gene end by 2 bases; junction bases not matched to a gene: 10.

The chain carries TRBV9 and TRBJ1-1; perhaps TRBD1 as D (5 bases). Trimming took off 4 bases at V and 5 bases at J, with 15 bases between the two ends. This CDR3 is 14 amino acids long. Germline CDR1 and CDR2: SGDLS and YYNGEE. CDR3 amino acids: CASSPSGGGTEAFF. The CDR3 DNA reads as TGTGCCAGCAGCCCAAGTGGGGGGGGGACTGAAGCTTTCTTT.

This clone was detected a few times. The V call is TRBV27, the J call TRBJ1-3; D is undetermined. The V end lost 2 bases, the J end lost 6 bases, and 8 bases lay between the germline ends. The length of the CDR3 is 13 residues. CDR1 and CDR2 (germline): MNHEY, SMNVEV (reference sequence). The CDR3 nucleotides are TGTGCCAGCAGTTTAAGTCGAGAAAACACCATATATTTT. It translates to CASSLSRENTIYF.

This chain connects TRBV29-1 to TRBJ2-2, with 9 bases lining up with TRBD1. Looked up from germline, CDR1 is SQVTM and CDR2 is ANQGSEA. Losses at the gene ends were 6 bases for V and 4 bases for J; bases not matched to a gene: 3. The CDR3 sequence is 13 residues long. The CDR3 DNA follows: TGCAGCGTAGACAGGGGGAGCACCGGGGAGCTGTTTTTT. Protein sequence: CSVDRGSTGELFF.

The V and J genes are TRBV2 and TRBJ2-3; 9 bases are a match to TRBD1. The CDR3 is 17 amino acids. Losses at the gene ends were 5 bases for V and 4 bases for J; bases not matched to a gene: 13. The V gene's germline CDR1 is SNHLY and CDR2 FYNNEI. CDR3 sequence reads: CASSPDWDRVFSDTQYF. CDR3 bases: TGTGCCAGCAGTCCAGATTGGGACAGGGTATTCTCAGATACGCAGTATTTT.